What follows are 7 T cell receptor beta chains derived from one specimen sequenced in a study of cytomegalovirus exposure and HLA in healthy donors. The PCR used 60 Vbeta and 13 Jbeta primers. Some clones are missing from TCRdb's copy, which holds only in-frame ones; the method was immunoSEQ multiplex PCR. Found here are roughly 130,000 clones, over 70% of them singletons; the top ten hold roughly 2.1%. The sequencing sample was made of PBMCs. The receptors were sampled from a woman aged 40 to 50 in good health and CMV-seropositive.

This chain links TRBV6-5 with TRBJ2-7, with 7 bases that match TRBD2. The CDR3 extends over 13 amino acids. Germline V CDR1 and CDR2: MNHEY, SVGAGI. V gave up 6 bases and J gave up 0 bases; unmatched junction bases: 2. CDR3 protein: CASSPSGSYEQYF. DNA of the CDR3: TGTGCCAGCAGCCCTAGCGGCTCCTACGAGCAGTACTTC.

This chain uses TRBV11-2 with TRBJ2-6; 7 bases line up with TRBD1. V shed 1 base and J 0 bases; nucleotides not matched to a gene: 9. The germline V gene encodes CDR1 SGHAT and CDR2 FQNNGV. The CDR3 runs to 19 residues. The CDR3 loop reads CASSLGWDSNPSGANVLTF. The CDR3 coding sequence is TGTGCCAGCAGCTTAGGATGGGACAGTAATCCCTCTGGGGCCAACGTCCTGACTTTC.

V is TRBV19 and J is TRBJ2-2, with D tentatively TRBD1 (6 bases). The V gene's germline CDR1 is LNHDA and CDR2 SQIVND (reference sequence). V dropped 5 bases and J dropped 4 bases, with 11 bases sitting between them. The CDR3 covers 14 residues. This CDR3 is CASSSQGATGELFF. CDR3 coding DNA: TGTGCCAGTAGTTCACAGGGTGCCACCGGGGAGCTGTTTTTT.

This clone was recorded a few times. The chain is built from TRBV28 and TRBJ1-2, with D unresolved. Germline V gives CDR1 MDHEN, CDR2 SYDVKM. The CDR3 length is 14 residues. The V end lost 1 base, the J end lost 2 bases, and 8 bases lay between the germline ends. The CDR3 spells CASSLSGGNYGYTF. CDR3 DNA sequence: TGTGCCAGCAGTTTATCCGGCGGAAACTATGGCTACACCTTC.

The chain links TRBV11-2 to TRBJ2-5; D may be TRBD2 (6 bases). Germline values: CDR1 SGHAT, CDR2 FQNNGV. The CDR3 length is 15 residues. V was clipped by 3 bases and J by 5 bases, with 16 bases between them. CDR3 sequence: CASSLSEGQLETQYF. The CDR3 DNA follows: TGTGCCAGCAGCTTGTCGGAGGGCCAATTGGAGACCCAGTACTTC.

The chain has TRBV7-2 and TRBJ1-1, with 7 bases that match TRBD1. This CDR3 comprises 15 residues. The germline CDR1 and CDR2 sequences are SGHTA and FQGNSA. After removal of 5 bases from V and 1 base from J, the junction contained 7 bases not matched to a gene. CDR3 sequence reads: CASSPTTGRNTEAFF. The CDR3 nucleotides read TGTGCCAGCAGCCCAACGACAGGGCGGAACACTGAAGCTTTCTTT. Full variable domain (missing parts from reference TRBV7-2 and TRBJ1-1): GAGVSQSPSNKVTEKGKDVELRCDPISGHTALYWYRQSLGQGLEFLIYFQGNSAPDKSGLPSDRFSAERTGGSVSTLTIQRTQQEDSAVYLCASSPTTGRNTEAFFGQGTRLTVV.

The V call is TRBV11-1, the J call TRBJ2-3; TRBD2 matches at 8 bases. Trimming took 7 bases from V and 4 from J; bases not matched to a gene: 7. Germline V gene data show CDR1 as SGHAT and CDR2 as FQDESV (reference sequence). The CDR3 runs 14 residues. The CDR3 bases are TGTGCCAGCACTCACGGGAGGGGGGCAGATACGCAGTATTTT. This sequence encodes CASTHGRGADTQYF.